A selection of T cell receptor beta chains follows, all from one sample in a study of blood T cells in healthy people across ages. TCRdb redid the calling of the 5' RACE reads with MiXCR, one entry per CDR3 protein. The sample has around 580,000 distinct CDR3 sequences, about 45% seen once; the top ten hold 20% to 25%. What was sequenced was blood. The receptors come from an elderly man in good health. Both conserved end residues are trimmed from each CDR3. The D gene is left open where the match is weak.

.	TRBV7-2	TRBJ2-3	ASSFSMSAQY
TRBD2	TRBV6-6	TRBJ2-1	ASSQGLAGYNEQF
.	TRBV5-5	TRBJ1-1	ACSLMGNTEAF
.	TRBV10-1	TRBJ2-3	ATSHGSTDTQY
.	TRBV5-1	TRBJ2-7	ASSLLSVSYEQY
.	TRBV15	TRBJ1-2	ATSRDRADGYGYT
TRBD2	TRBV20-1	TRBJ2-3	SAKLAEVTQY
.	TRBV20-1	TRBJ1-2	SASGPSNYGYT
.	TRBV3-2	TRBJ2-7	ASSQVRQY
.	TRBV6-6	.	ASRNRVGETQY
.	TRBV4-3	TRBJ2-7	ASSQDLGIAYEQY
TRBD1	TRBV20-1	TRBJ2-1	SATRTGVRNEQF
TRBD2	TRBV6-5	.	ASSTSGGVYEQY
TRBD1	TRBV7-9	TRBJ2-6	ASSLDPWDSKKGANVLT
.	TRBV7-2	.	ASSSGPQGVDEQY
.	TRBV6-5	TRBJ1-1	ASSYRKMNTEAF
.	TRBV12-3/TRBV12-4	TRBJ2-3	ASSLSPRSSTDTQY
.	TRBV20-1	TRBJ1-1	SAPAARTEAF